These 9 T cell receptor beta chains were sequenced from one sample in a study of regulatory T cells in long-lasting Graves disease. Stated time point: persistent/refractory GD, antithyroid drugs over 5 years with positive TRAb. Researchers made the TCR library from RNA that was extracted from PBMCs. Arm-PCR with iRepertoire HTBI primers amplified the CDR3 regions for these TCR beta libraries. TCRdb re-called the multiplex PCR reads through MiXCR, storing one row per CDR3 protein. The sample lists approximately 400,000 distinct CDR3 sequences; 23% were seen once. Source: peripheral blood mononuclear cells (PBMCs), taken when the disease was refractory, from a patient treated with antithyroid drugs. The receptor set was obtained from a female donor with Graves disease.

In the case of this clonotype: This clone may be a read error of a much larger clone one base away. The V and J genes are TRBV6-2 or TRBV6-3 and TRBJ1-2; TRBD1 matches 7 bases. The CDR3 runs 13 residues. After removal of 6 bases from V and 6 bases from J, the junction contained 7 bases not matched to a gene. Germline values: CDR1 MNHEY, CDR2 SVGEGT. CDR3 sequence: CASSHGTVHGYTF. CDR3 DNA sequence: TGTGCCAGCAGCCACGGGACAGTTCATGGCTACACCTTC.

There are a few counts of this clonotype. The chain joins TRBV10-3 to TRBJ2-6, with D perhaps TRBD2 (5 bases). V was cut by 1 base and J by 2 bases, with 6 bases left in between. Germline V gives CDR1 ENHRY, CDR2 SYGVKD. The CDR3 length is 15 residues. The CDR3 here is CAISEWEPGANVLTF. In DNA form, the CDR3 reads TGTGCCATCAGTGAGTGGGAGCCTGGGGCCAACGTCCTGACTTTC.

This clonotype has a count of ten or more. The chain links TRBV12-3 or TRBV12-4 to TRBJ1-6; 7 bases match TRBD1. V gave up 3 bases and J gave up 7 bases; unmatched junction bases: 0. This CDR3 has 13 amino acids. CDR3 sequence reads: CASSLTGNSPLHF. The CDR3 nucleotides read TGTGCCAGCAGTTTGACAGGGAATTCACCCCTCCACTTT.

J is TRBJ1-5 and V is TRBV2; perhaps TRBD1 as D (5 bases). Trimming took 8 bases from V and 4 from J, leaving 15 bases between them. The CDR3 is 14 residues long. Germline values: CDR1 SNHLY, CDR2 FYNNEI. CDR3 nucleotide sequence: TGTGCCAGCGACAGCCGAGAAGATAATCAGCCCCAGCATTTT. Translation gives CASDSREDNQPQHF.

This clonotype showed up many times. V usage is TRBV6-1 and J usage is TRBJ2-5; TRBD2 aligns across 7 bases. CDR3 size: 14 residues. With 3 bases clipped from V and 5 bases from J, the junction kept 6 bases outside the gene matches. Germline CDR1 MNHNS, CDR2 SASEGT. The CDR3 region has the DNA TGTGCCAGCAGTGATTGGAGGGGAGGGGAGACCCAGTACTTC. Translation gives CASSDWRGGETQYF.

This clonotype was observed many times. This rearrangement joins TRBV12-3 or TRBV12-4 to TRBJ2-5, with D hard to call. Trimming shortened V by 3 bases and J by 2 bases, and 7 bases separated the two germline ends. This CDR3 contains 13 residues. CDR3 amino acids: CASSFETQETQYF. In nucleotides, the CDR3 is TGTGCCAGCAGTTTCGAGACACAAGAGACCCAGTACTTC.

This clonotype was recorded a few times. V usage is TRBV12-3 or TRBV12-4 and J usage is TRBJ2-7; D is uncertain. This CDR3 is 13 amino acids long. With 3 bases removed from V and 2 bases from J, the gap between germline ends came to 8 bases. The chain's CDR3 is CASSFAETYEQYF. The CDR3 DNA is TGTGCCAGCAGTTTTGCGGAGACCTACGAGCAGTACTTC.

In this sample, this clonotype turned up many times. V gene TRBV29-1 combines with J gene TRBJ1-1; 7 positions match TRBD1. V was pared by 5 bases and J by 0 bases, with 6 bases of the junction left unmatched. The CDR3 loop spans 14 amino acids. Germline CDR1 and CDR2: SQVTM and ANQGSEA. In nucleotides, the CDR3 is TGCAGCGTTCGGGACAGAACCATGAACACTGAAGCTTTCTTT. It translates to CSVRDRTMNTEAFF. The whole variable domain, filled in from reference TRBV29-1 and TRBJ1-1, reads SAVISQKPSRDICQRGTSLTIQCQVDSQVTMMFWYRQQPGQSLTLIATANQGSEATYESGFVIDKFPISRPNLTFSTLTVSNMSPEDSSIYLCSVRDRTMNTEAFFGQGTRLTVV.

CDR3 region: CASSQGYGRNQETQYF. The CDR3 DNA follows: TGCGCCAGCAGCCAAGGATACGGGAGGAACCAAGAGACCCAGTACTTC. V is TRBV4-1 and J is TRBJ2-5; TRBD2 agrees at 7 bases. Trimming cost V 1 base and J 0 bases; bases outside gene matches: 5. This CDR3 has 16 residues. Germline CDR1 and CDR2: MGHRA and YSYEKL.